This T cell receptor (beta chain) was profiled in a study of cytotoxic CD8 clonotypes in ibrutinib-treated CLL. Study-level information: Mean per-sample yields comprised around 260,000 productive templates and tens of thousands of productive rearrangements.

The table came from immunoSEQ multiplex PCR; TCRdb's copy has only in-frame clones and leaves some out. This table has tens of thousands of clones, around 84% appearing once. Whole-study results and caveats: Public clonotypes, an uncommon group, contracted or remained stable on treatment. Sampling times (in sustained-remission versus progressing patients) were not the same.

Details on this clone: Its target is unknown.

This CDR3 region has 13 residues. V was clipped by 9 bases and J by 3 bases; unmatched bases: 5. Germline assignment: CDR1 MNHNS and CDR2 SASEGT. The gene calls are TRBV6-1 and TRBJ1-1, with 9 bases fitting TRBD1. The source material was PBMCs, sampled before ibrutinib treatment. This clonotype originated in a human donor with chronic lymphocytic leukemia. The CDR3 here is CASKRDRDTEAFF. Here the CDR3 DNA reads TGTGCCAGTAAACGGGACAGGGACACTGAAGCTTTCTTT.